This section outlines one TCR beta chain sequence together with its context. Sequencing used immunoSEQ v3. Assay used: immunoSEQ multiplex PCR; TCRdb lists only in-frame clones, some missing. The data contain approximately 53,000 clones, roughly 85% of them seen just once; the ten biggest clones take up 4% to 6%. These data come from a study of TIL therapy for anti-PD-1-resistant metastatic lung cancer. J lost 3 bases, V lost 6 bases, and 5 bases had no gene match. The CDR3 is 14 residues long. The germline CDR1 and CDR2 sequences are MNHNS and SASEGT. As for time point: pre-treatment sample, taken before nivolumab and TIL therapy.

The sequencing here drew on blood, taken at baseline. This sequence originates from a woman aged 30-79 years with non-small cell lung cancer. V is TRBV6-1 and J is TRBJ1-1; TRBD1 matches 9 bases. The CDR3 DNA reads as TGTGCCAGCAGCATACAGGGGGCCGACACTGAAGCTTTCTTT. Amino acid sequence: CASSIQGADTEAFF.